The 8 T cell receptor beta chains listed next were all sequenced from one sample in a study of blood T cell repertoires in COVID-19. Clones were read by immunoSEQ multiplex PCR, and TCRdb kept only the in-frame ones, dropping some. The table includes 99,000 or so clones, approximately 82% detected once. Sequenced sample: peripheral blood. Source of these receptors: a woman of 80 years or more with acute or convalescent COVID-19.

The rearrangement links TRBV6-2 or TRBV6-3 to TRBJ2-7; 7 bases agree with TRBD2. CDR1 and CDR2 (germline): MNHEY, SVGEGT. J was trimmed by 6 bases and V by 5 bases; bases with no gene match: 10. This CDR3 region has 14 residues. The CDR3 protein is CASSRMTSRGEQYV. The CDR3 bases are TGTGCCAGCAGTCGCATGACTAGCCGCGGCGAGCAGTACGTC.

This chain joins TRBV5-1 and TRBJ1-4, with D maybe TRBD1 (6 bases). The germline V gene encodes CDR1 SGHRS and CDR2 YFSETQ. Trimming took 5 bases from V and 8 from J, leaving 19 bases between them. CDR3 length: 15 residues. The CDR3, as DNA: TGCGCCAGCAGTGAATTACAGGGAAGTGGGGAAAAACTGTTTTTT. Its translation is CASSELQGSGEKLFF.

The chain couples TRBV5-1 to TRBJ1-6; TRBD1 is a possible D gene (5 bases). V lost 4 bases and J lost 5, with 13 bases in between. Germline lookup yields CDR1 SGHRS and CDR2 YFSETQ. CDR3 size: 15 residues. The CDR3 DNA sequence: TGCGCCAGCAGCCCAGGGCCCGGTGATAATTCACCCCTCCACTTT. It specifies CASSPGPGDNSPLHF.

This sequence joins TRBV27 and TRBJ2-7, with a possible D match to TRBD2 (5 bases). CDR1 and CDR2 (germline): MNHEY, SMNVEV (reference sequence). This CDR3 is built from 13 residues. Trimming stripped 6 bases from V and 1 base from J, with 10 bases between. DNA of the CDR3: TGTGCCAGCAGGGGTAGAGGGTCCTACGAGCAGTACTTC. Its translation is CASRGRGSYEQYF.

The J gene is TRBJ2-7, the V gene TRBV11-2; TRBD2 matches at 12 bases. Germline CDR1 reads SGHAT; CDR2 reads FQNNGV. The CDR3 has 15 residues. V shed 5 bases, J shed 2 bases, and the junction held 4 bases outside the gene matches. DNA of the CDR3: TGTGCCAGCAGCCAGGGACTAGCGGGTCCCTACGAGCAGTACGTC. This encodes CASSQGLAGPYEQYV.

The chain uses TRBV19 and TRBJ2-3; weak D call: TRBD2 (5 bases). The CDR3 has 15 amino acids. The germline V and J ends were trimmed by 4 bases and 2 bases, with 13 bases remaining between them. Germline CDR1 LNHDA, CDR2 SQIVND (reference sequence). The DNA for the CDR3 is TGTGCCAGTAGTAGTCTAGCTTGGAACACAGATACGCAGTATTTT. This gives the protein CASSSLAWNTDTQYF. The full variable domain, completed using reference TRBV19 and TRBJ2-3, is DGGITQSPKYLFRKEGQNVTLSCEQNLNHDAMYWYRQDPGQGLRLIYYSQIVNDFQKGDIAEGYSVSREKKESFPLTVTSAQKNPTAFYLCASSSLAWNTDTQYFGPGTRLTVL.

V gene TRBV10-1 combines with J gene TRBJ1-2, with D perhaps TRBD1 (5 bases). The germline CDR1 and CDR2 sequences are WNHNN and SYGVQD (reference sequence). The length of the CDR3 is 15 residues. The ends were cut back, 0 bases at V and 2 bases at J, with 10 bases in the middle. CDR3 in DNA: TGCGCCAGCAGTGAGTCGGCAGGGCAGAACTATGGCTACACCTTC. Its translation: CASSESAGQNYGYTF.

This chain connects TRBV2 to TRBJ2-3; 7 bases agree with TRBD2. Trimming removed 7 bases from V and 3 bases from J; junction bases left unmatched: 4. This CDR3 spans 13 amino acids. Germline V lookup: CDR1 SNHLY, CDR2 FYNNEI. For the CDR3, the DNA is TGTGCCAGCACAAGCGGGGAAACAGATACGCAGTATTTT. This sequence encodes CASTSGETDTQYF.